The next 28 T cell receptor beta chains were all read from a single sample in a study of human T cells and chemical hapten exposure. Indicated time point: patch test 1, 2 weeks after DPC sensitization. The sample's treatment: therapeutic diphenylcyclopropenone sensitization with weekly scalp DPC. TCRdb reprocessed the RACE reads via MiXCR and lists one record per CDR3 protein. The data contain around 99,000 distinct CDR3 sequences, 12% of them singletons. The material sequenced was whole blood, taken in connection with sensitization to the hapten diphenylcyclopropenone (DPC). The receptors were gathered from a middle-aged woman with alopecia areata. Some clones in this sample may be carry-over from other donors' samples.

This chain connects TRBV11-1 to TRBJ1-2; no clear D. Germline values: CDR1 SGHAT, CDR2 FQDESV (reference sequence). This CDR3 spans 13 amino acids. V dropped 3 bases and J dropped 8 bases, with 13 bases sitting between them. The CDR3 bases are TGTGCCAGCAGCTTGGGCAGAGGTAGCGGCTACACCTTC. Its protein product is CASSLGRGSGYTF.

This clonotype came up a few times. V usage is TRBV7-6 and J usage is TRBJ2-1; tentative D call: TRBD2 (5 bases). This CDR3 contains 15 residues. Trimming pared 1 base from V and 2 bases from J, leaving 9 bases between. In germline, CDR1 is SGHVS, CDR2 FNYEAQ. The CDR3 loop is CASSLERLPYNEQFF. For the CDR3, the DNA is TGTGCCAGCAGCTTAGAAAGACTACCCTACAATGAGCAGTTCTTC.

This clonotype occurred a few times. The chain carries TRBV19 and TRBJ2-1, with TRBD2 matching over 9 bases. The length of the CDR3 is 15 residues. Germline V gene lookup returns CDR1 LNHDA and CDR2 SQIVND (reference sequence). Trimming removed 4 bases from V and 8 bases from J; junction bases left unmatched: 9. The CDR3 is CASSTSAGGAYEQFF. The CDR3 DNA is TGTGCCAGTAGTACGTCGGCGGGAGGGGCCTATGAGCAGTTCTTC.

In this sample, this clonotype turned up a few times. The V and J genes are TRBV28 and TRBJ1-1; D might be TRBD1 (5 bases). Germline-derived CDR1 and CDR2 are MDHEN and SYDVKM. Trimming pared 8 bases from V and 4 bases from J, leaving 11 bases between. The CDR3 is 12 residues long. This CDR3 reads CASYRGTTEAFF. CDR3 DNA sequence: TGTGCCAGCTACCGGGGGACCACTGAAGCTTTCTTT.

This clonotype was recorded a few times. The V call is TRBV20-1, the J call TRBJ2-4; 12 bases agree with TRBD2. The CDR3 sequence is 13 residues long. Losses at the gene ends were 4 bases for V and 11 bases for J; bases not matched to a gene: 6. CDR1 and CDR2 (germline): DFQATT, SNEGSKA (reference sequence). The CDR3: CSATQTSGSFQYF. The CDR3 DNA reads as TGCAGTGCTACTCAGACTAGCGGGAGTTTTCAGTACTTC.

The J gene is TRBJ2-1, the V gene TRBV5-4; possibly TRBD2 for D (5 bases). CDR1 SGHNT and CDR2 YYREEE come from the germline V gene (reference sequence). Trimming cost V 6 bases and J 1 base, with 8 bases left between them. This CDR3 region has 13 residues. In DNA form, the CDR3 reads TGTGCCAGCACCCGGACTTCCTACAATGAGCAGTTCTTC. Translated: CASTRTSYNEQFF.

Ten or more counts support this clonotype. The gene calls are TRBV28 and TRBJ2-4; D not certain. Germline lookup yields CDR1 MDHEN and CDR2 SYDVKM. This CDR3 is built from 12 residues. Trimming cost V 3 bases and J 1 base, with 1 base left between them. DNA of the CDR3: TGTGCCAGCAGTTTGGCCAAAAACATTCAGTACTTC. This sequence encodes CASSLAKNIQYF.

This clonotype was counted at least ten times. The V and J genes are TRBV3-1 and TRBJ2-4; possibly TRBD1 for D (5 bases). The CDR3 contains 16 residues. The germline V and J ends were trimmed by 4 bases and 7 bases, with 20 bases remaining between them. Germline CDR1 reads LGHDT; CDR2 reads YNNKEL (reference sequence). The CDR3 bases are TGTGCCAGCAGCCTTCGTGGGGCTAGATCCAGGAACATTCAGTACTTC. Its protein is CASSLRGARSRNIQYF.

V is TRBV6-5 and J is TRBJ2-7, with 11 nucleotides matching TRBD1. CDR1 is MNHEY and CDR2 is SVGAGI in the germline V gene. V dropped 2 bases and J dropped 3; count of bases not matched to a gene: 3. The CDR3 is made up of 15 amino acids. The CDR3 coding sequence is TGTGCCAGCAGTTACGGGACAGGGGGAAGCTACGAGCAGTACTTC. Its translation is CASSYGTGGSYEQYF.

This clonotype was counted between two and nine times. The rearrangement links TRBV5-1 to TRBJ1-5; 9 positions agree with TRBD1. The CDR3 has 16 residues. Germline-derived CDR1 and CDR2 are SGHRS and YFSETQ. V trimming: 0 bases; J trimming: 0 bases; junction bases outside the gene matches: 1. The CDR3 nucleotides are TGCGCCAGCAGCTTGGAGGGACAGGGTAGCAATCAGCCCCAGCATTTT. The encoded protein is CASSLEGQGSNQPQHF.

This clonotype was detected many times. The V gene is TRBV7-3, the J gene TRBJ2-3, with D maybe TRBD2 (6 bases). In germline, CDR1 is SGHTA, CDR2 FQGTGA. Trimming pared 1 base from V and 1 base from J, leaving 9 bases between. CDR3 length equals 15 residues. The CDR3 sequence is CASSLMASGTDTQYF. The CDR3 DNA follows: TGTGCCAGCAGCTTAATGGCTAGCGGCACAGATACGCAGTATTTT.

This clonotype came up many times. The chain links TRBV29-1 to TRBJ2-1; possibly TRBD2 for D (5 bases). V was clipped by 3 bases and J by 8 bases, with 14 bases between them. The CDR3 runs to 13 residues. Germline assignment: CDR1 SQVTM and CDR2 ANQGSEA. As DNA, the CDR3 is TGCAGCGTTGACCGATCAGGAGGCGATGAGCAGTTCTTC. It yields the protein CSVDRSGGDEQFF.

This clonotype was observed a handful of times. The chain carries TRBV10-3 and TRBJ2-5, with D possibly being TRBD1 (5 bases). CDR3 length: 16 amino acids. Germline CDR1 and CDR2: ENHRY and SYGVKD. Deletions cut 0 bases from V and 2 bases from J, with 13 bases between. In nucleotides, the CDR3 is TGTGCCATCAGTGAGTCGAGACTCAGGACACAAGAGACCCAGTACTTC. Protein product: CAISESRLRTQETQYF.

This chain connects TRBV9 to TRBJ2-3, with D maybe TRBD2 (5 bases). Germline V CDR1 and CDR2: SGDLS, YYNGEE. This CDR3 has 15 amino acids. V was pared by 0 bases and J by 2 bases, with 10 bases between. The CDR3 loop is CASSVGASSTDTQYF. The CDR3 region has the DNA TGTGCCAGCAGCGTAGGGGCTAGCTCCACAGATACGCAGTATTTT.

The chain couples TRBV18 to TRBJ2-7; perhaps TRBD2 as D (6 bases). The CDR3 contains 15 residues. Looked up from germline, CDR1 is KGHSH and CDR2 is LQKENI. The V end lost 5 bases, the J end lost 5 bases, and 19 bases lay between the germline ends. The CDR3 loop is CASSLRASEGNEQYF. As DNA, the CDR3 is TGTGCCAGCTCATTACGGGCTAGCGAAGGCAACGAGCAGTACTTC.

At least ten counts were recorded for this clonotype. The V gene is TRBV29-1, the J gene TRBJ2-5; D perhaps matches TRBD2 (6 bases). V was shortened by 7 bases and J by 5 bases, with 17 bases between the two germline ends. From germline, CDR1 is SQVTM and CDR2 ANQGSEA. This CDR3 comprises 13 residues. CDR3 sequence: CSGGRIFSETQYF. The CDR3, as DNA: TGCAGCGGGGGGAGGATCTTCAGCGAGACCCAGTACTTC.

DNA for the CDR3: TGTGCCATCGGGGGTAGGGCCGGTGACGAGCAGTACTTC. Amino acids: CAIGGRAGDEQYF. The chain couples TRBV28 to TRBJ2-7, with a tentative D call TRBD2 (6 bases). Germline V gene lookup returns CDR1 MDHEN and CDR2 SYDVKM. V was cut by 10 bases and J by 5 bases, with 18 bases left in between. This CDR3 is 13 amino acids long.

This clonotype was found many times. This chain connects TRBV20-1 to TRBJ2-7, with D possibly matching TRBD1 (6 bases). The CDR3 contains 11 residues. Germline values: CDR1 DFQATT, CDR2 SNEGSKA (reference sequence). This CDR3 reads CLGHRVYEQYF. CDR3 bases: TGCCTCGGTCACAGGGTCTACGAGCAGTACTTC.

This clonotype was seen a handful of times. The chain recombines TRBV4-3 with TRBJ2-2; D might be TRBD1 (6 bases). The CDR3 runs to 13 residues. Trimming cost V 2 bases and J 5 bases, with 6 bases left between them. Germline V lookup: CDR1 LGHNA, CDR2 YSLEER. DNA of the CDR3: TGCGCCAGCAGCCAACAGGGGACCGGGGAGCTGTTTTTT. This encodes CASSQQGTGELFF.

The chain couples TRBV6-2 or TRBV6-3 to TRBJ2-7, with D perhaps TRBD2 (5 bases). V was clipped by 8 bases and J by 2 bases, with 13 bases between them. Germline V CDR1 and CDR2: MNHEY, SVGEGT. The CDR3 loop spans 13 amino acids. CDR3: CASGYGGPYEQYF. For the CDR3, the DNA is TGTGCCAGCGGGTATGGAGGCCCCTACGAGCAGTACTTC.

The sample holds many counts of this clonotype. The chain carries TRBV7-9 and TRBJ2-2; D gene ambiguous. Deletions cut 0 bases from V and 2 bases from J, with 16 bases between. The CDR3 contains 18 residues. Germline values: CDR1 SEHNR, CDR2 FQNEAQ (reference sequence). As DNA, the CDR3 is TGTGCCAGCAGCTTAGCGCTCGACAACAGACTTAACACCGGGGAGCTGTTTTTT. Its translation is CASSLALDNRLNTGELFF.

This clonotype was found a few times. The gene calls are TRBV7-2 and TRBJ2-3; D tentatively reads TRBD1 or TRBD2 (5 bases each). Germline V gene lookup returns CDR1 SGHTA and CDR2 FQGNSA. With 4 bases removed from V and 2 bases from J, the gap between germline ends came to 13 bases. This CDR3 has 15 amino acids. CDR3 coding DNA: TGTGCCAGCAGCTCCACGGGACCGCTCACAGATACGCAGTATTTT. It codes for CASSSTGPLTDTQYF.

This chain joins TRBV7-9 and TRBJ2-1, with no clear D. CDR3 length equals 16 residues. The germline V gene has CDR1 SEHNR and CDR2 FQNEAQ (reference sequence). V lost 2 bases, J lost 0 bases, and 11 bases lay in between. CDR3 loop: CASSLWGRSSYNEQFF. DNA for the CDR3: TGTGCCAGCAGCTTATGGGGTCGTAGCTCCTACAATGAGCAGTTCTTC. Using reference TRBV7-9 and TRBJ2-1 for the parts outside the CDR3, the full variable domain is DTGVSQNPRHKITKRGQNVTFRCDPISEHNRLYWYRQTLGQGPEFLTYFQNEAQLEKSRLLSDRFSAERPKGSFSTLEIQRTEQGDSAMYLCASSLWGRSSYNEQFFGPGTRLTVL.

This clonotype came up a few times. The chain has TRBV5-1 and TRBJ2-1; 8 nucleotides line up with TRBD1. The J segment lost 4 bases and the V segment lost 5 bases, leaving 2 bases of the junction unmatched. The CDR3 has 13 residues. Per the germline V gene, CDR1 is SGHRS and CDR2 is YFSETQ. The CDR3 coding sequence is TGCGCCAGCAGGGACAGGGAGTACAATGAGCAGTTCTTC. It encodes CASRDREYNEQFF.

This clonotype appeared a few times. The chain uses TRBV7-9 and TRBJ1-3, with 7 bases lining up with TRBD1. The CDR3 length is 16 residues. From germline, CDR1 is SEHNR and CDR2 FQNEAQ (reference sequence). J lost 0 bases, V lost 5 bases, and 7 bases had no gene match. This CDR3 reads CASSAGQPSSGNTIYF. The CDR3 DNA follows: TGTGCCAGCAGCGCGGGACAGCCGAGCTCTGGAAACACCATATATTTT.

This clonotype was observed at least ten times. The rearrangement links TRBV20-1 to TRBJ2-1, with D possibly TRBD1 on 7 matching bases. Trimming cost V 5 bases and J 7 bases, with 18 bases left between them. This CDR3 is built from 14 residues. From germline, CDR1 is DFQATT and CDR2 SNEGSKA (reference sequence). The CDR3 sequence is CSAHLTPGGNEQFF. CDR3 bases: TGCAGTGCTCACCTCACCCCAGGGGGGAATGAGCAGTTCTTC.

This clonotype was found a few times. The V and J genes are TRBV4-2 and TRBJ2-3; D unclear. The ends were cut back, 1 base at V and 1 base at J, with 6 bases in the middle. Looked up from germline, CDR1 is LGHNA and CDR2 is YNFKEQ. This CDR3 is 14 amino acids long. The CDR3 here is CASSQVQGTDTQYF. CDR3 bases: TGTGCCAGCAGCCAAGTCCAGGGCACAGATACGCAGTATTTT.

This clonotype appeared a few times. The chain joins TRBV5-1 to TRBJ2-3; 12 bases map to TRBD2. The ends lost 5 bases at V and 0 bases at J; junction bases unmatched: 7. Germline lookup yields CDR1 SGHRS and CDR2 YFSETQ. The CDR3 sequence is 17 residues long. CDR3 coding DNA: TGCGCCAGCAGTGTTACGACTAGCGGGAGCAGCACAGATACGCAGTATTTT. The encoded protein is CASSVTTSGSSTDTQYF.